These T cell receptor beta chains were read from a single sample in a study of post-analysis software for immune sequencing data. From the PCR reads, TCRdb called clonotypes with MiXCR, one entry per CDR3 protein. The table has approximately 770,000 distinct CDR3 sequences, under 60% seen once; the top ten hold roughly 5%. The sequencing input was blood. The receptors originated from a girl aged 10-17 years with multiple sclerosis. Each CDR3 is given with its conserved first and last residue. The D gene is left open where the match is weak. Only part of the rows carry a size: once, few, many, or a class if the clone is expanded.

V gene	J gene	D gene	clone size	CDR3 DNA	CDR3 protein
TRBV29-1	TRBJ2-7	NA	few	TGCAGCGTTGGGTCCGGCGGGACCTTGTACGAGCAGTACTTC	CSVGSGGTLYEQYF
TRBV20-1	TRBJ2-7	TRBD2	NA	TGCAGTGCTAGCCTTAGCGGGAGTCCATCCGAGCAGTACTTC	CSASLSGSPSEQYF
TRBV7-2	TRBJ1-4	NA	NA	TGTGCCAGCAGCTTATATCTGCAGCATGAAAAACTGTTTTTT	CASSLYLQHEKLFF
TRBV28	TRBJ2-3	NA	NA	TGTGCCAGCAGGCAATGGGGGAACTTCACAGATACGCAGTATTTT	CASRQWGNFTDTQYF
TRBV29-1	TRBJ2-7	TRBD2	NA	TGCAGCGTTGAAGCTAGCGGGAGGTCCTACGAGCAGTACTTC	CSVEASGRSYEQYF
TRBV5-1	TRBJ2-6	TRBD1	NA	TGCGCCAGCAGCTTGGGGGGGACAGGGAAGACTGGGGCCAACGTCCTGACTTTC	CASSLGGTGKTGANVLTF
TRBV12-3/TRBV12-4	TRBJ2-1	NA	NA	TGTGCCAGCATGTCTCTCGAGGATGAGCAGTTCTTC	CASMSLEDEQFF
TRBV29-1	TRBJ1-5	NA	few	TGCAGCGTTGAAGAGGGGAGCAATCAGCCCCAGCATTTT	CSVEEGSNQPQHF
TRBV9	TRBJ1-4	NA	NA	TGTGCCAGCAGCACCACGGGAGTAACTAATGAAAAACTGTTTTTT	CASSTTGVTNEKLFF
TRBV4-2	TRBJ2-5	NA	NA	TGTGCCAGCAGCCAAGTCGGTGGGTGGCAAGAGACCCAGTACTTC	CASSQVGGWQETQYF
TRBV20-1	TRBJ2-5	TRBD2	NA	TGCAGTGCTAGAGTTATCGAGGTGGCTAGCGGTCAAGAGACCCAGTACTTC	CSARVIEVASGQETQYF
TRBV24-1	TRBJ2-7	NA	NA	TGTGCCACCAGTGATTCAGGGTCATGGGAGCAGTACTTC	CATSDSGSWEQYF
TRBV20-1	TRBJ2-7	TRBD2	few	TGCAGTGCCGTTAGCGGGAGTAGCTCCTACGAGCAGTACTTC	CSAVSGSSSYEQYF
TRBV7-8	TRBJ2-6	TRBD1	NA	TGTGCCAGCAGCTCTCCGGGACAGGGGGCGCGTGGGGCCAACGTCCTGACTTTC	CASSSPGQGARGANVLTF
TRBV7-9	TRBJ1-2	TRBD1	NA	TGTGCCAGCAGCTTTGGCCGGACAGGGGGCTTGAATGGCTACACCTTC	CASSFGRTGGLNGYTF
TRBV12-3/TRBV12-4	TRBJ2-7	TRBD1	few	TGTGCCAGCAGTTTCAAGGACAGGGGGCTGTCCTACGAGCAGTACTTC	CASSFKDRGLSYEQYF
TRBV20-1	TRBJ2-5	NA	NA	TGCAGTGCGACCCGACAGGCACAAGAGACCCAGTACTTC	CSATRQAQETQYF
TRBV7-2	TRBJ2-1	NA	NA	TGTGCCAGCAGCCCGGAGTGGGGGGGCCACAATGAGCAGTTCTTC	CASSPEWGGHNEQFF
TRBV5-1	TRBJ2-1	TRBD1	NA	TGCGCCAGCAGAACAGACAGGGGGCTTAACAATGAGCAGTTCTTC	CASRTDRGLNNEQFF
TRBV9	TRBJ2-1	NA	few	TGTGCCAGCAGCTCATGGGTGGATGAGCAGTTCTTC	CASSSWVDEQFF
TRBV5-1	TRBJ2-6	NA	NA	TGCGCCAGCAGCTCGGGGAAGGGATCCCACTCTGGGGCCAACGTCCTGACTTTC	CASSSGKGSHSGANVLTF
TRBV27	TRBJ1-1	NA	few	TGTGCCAACAGTTTAGGGCAGGGTACTGAAGCTTTCTTT	CANSLGQGTEAFF
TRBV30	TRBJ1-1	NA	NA	TGTGCCTGGGAAACATCGAACACTGAAGCTTTCTTT	CAWETSNTEAFF
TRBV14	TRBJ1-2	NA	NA	TGTGCCAGCAGCCAAAGGGCAGGGGCAACCTCTGGCTACACCTTC	CASSQRAGATSGYTF
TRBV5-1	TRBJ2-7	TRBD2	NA	TGCGCCAGCAGCTTGCCTGGGACTAGCGGGAGCTCCTACGAGCAGTACTTC	CASSLPGTSGSSYEQYF
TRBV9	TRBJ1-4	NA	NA	TGTGCCAGCAGCGTAGATCCAGGTGACAGGGAAAAACTGTTTTTT	CASSVDPGDREKLFF
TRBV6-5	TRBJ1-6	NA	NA	TGTGCTAGTGGGTTCGGGCCCCTCCACTTT	CASGFGPLHF
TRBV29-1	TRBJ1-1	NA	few	TGCAGCACCCAGGGAGGGAAGGGTACTTTCTTT	CSTQGGKGTFF
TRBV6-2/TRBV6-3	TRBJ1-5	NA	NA	TGTGCCAGCAGTTATGATTTACAGGGTGATCAGCCCCAGCATTTT	CASSYDLQGDQPQHF
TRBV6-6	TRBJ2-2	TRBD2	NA	TGTGCCGTATCGGGACTAGCGGGAGCCGGGGAGCTGTTTTTT	CAVSGLAGAGELFF
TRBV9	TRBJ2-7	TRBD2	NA	TGTGCCAGCAGCGAGCAGGCGGGAGACTACGAGCAGTACTTC	CASSEQAGDYEQYF
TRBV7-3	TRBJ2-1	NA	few	TGTGCCAGCAGCCCCTCTTCGGGGACCTCCTACAATGAGCAGTTCTTC	CASSPSSGTSYNEQFF
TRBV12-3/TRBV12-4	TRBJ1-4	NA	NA	TGTGCCAGCAGTTTAGGAGGACAGACAACTAATGAAAAACTGTTTTTT	CASSLGGQTTNEKLFF
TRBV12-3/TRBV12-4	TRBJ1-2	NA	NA	TGTGCCAGCAGTTTTACGGGGTCGGGTGGCTACACCTTC	CASSFTGSGGYTF
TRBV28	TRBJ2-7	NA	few	TGTGCCAGCAGACCTCGGGACAAGAGGAACGAGCAGTACTTC	CASRPRDKRNEQYF
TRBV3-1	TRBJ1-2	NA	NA	TGTGCCAGCAGCACCGGGCGACGAGCTAACTATGGCTACACCTTC	CASSTGRRANYGYTF
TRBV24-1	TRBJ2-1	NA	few	TGTGCCACCAGTGATTTGCAGGGTGAGCAGTTCTTC	CATSDLQGEQFF
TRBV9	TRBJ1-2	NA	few	TGTGCCAGCAGCGCAGGGCCCTTAGCTAACTATGGCTACACCTTC	CASSAGPLANYGYTF
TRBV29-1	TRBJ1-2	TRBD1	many	TGCAGCGTTACGGGGACAGGGGCTGGTGGCTACACCTTC	CSVTGTGAGGYTF
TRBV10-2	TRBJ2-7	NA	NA	TGCGCCAGCAGCGAGTCTGGGGTTTACGAGCAGTACTTC	CASSESGVYEQYF
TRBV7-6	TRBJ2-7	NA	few	TGTGCCAGCAGCTTAGTCGGAGCGGAGAGCTCCTACGAGCAGTACTTC	CASSLVGAESSYEQYF
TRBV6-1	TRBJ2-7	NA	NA	TGTGCCAGCACTCGCGAGAGCTCCTACGAGCAGTACTTC	CASTRESSYEQYF
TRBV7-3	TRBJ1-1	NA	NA	TGTGCCAGCAGCTTAAAGGGAGGGGACGGGACTGAAGCTTTCTTT	CASSLKGGDGTEAFF
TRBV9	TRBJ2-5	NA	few	TGTGCCAGCAGGGGACCCCCGGGAGAGACCCAGTACTTC	CASRGPPGETQYF
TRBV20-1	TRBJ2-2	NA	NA	TGCAGTGCTAGGGTGGACCGGGACCTTGGCTCCACCGGGGAGCTGTTTTTT	CSARVDRDLGSTGELFF
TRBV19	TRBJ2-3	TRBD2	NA	TGTGCCAGTAGGGTAGCGGGCTCCTTCACAGATACGCAGTATTTT	CASRVAGSFTDTQYF
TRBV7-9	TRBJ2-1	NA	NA	TGTGCCAGCAGCTTGGGGCCCCTCTATCGTTTACCCTACAATGAGCAGTTCTTC	CASSLGPLYRLPYNEQFF
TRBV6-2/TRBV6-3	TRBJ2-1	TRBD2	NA	TGTGCCAGCAGGAATAGCGGGAACAATGAGCAGTTCTTC	CASRNSGNNEQFF
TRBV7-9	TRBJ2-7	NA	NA	TGTGCCAGCAGCTTAGAGCCCACCCCCTACGAGCAGTACTTC	CASSLEPTPYEQYF
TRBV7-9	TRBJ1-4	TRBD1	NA	TGTGCCAGCAGAGGGGACAGGGGAGCAACTAATGAAAAACTGTTTTTT	CASRGDRGATNEKLFF
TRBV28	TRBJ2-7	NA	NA	TGTGCCAGCAGTTTCTTTAGGGCAGGGACCTCCTACGAGCAGTACTTC	CASSFFRAGTSYEQYF
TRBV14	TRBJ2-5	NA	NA	TGTGCCAGCAGCCAAGATCCGGGGGCGCCGTGGGAGACCCAGTACTTC	CASSQDPGAPWETQYF
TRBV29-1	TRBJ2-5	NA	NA	TGCAGCGTTGAAGATCACAAGGGGGAGACCCAGTACTTC	CSVEDHKGETQYF
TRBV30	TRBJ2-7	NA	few	TGTGCCTGGAGTGTTTCCCCACGCAAGGCCTACGAGCAGTACTTC	CAWSVSPRKAYEQYF
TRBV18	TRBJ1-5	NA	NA	TGTGCCAGCTCGGCTGGCGATAATCAGCCCCAGCATTTT	CASSAGDNQPQHF
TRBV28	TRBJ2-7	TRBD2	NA	TGTGCCAGCATCCCAACCGGAGGACTAGCGGGAGAGAACGAGCAGTACTTC	CASIPTGGLAGENEQYF
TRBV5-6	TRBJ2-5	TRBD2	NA	TGTGCCAGCAGCCGTCGGACTAGCGGTCTCCAAGAGACCCAGTACTTC	CASSRRTSGLQETQYF
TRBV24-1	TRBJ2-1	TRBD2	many	TGTGCCACCAGTAGTCCGGGACTAGCGATCAATGAGCAGTTCTTC	CATSSPGLAINEQFF
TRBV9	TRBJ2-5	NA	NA	TGTGCCAGCAGCGTAGGGCAACAAGAGACCCAGTACTTC	CASSVGQQETQYF
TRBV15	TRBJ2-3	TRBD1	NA	TGTGCCACCAGCAGAGGCTGGGACAGGGGCCCCACAGATACGCAGTATTTT	CATSRGWDRGPTDTQYF